This T cell receptor beta chain was recorded in a study of blood T cell repertoires in COVID-19. Study overall: PBMCs, B-cell-depleted T cells, or T cells provided the cDNA or gDNA that made up the material.

Assay used: immunoSEQ multiplex PCR; TCRdb lists only in-frame clones, some missing. This table has about 100,000 clones, around 85% appearing once. The CDR3 contains 15 residues. J gave up 6 bases and V 6 bases, and 9 bases lay outside the gene matches. Germline assignment: CDR1 SNHLY and CDR2 FYNNEI. The chain recombines TRBV2 with TRBJ1-5, with TRBD1 identical over 9 bases. The sequence derives from a man aged 45-65 years with active or convalescent COVID-19. Sequenced: peripheral blood. The CDR3 bases are TGTGCCAGCAGGTCGGGACAGGGTAGTAGTCAGCCCCAGCATTTT. It is translated as CASRSGQGSSQPQHF. The full variable domain, in which reference TRBV2 and TRBJ1-5 provide the parts outside the CDR3, is EPEVTQTPSHQVTQMGQEVILRCVPISNHLYFYWYRQILGQKVEFLVSFYNNEISEKSEIFDDQFSVERPDGSNFTLKIRSTKLEDSAMYFCASRSGQGSSQPQHFGDGTRLSIL.